Below, 11 T cell receptor beta chains from the same sample are listed, as sequenced in a study of cytomegalovirus exposure and HLA in healthy donors. PCR primers comprised 60 Vbeta and 13 Jbeta primers. Assay used: immunoSEQ multiplex PCR; TCRdb lists only in-frame clones, some missing. This sample has 90,000 to 140,000 clones, with roughly 15% found just once. Sequenced: PBMCs. The receptors were gathered from a female donor in good health and CMV-seronegative.

This clone was counted between two and nine times. This rearrangement joins TRBV19 to TRBJ1-5; 12 nucleotides line up with TRBD1. Per the germline V gene, CDR1 is LNHDA and CDR2 is SQIVND (reference sequence). The CDR3 length is 15 residues. Trimming at V came to 3 bases and at J to 6 bases, leaving 3 bases not matched to a gene. CDR3 coding DNA: TGTGCCAGTAGTATTTGGGACAGGGGGCCTCAGCCCCAGCATTTT. This translates into CASSIWDRGPQPQHF.

This clone was counted between two and nine times. This chain uses TRBV4-3 with TRBJ2-1, with D possibly matching TRBD1 (6 bases). This CDR3 is built from 18 residues. Per germline, CDR1 LGHNA and CDR2 YSLEER. The V end lost 3 bases, the J end lost 1 base, and 19 bases lay between the germline ends. CDR3 protein: CASSHSNAGTSSYNEQFF. The CDR3, as DNA: TGCGCCAGCAGCCACTCAAATGCCGGGACATCATCCTACAATGAGCAGTTCTTC.

The chain joins TRBV15 to TRBJ1-5; 8 bases are shared with TRBD1. Germline V lookup: CDR1 LNHNV, CDR2 YYDKDF (reference sequence). After removal of 8 bases from V and 5 bases from J, the junction contained 11 bases not matched to a gene. The CDR3 consists of 15 residues. The CDR3 DNA sequence: TGTGCCACCTACGCGGACAGGGTGTTTTATCAGCCCCAGCATTTT. It yields the protein CATYADRVFYQPQHF. Full variable domain (missing parts from reference TRBV15 and TRBJ1-5): DAMVIQNPRYQVTQFGKPVTLSCSQTLNHNVMYWYQQKSSQAPKLLFHYYDKDFNNEADTPDNFQSRRPNTSFCFLDIRSPGLGDTAMYLCATYADRVFYQPQHFGDGTRLSIL.

V and J are TRBV19 and TRBJ1-2; 8 bases match TRBD1. The trim removed 5 bases at V and 4 bases at J, leaving 3 bases unmatched. In germline, CDR1 is LNHDA, CDR2 SQIVND (reference sequence). The CDR3 runs 13 residues. CDR3 coding DNA: TGTGCCAGTAGTCCCGACAGGGGCTATGGCTACACCTTC. Residues: CASSPDRGYGYTF. The full variable domain, with the rest looked up from reference TRBV19 and TRBJ1-2, is DGGITQSPKYLFRKEGQNVTLSCEQNLNHDAMYWYRQDPGQGLRLIYYSQIVNDFQKGDIAEGYSVSREKKESFPLTVTSAQKNPTAFYLCASSPDRGYGYTFGSGTRLTVV.

This clone was counted only a few times. V is TRBV9 and J is TRBJ2-2, with a weak D call TRBD2 (6 bases). Looked up from germline, CDR1 is SGDLS and CDR2 is YYNGEE. This CDR3 comprises 15 residues. V dropped 4 bases and J dropped 6 bases, with 16 bases sitting between them. CDR3 sequence reads: CASSPSGGEPGELFF. The CDR3 bases are TGTGCCAGCAGCCCCTCTGGCGGGGAGCCCGGGGAGCTGTTTTTT.

The chain links TRBV30 to TRBJ2-1; 8 bases align to TRBD2. V trimming: 2 bases; J trimming: 6 bases; junction bases outside the gene matches: 15. Germline CDR1 reads GTSNPN; CDR2 reads SVGIG (reference sequence). The CDR3 loop spans 17 amino acids. CDR3 coding DNA: TGTGCCTGGAGTCTTCTGGGGCGGGGGGAGGTGGGCAATGAGCAGTTCTTC. Translation: CAWSLLGRGEVGNEQFF.

The genes are TRBV7-2 and TRBJ2-5, with 11 bases matching TRBD2. The CDR3 loop spans 16 amino acids. Trimming took 5 bases from V and 2 from J; bases not matched to a gene: 7. From germline, CDR1 is SGHTA and CDR2 FQGNSA. The CDR3 loop is CASSLGLAEIQETQYF. In nucleotides, the CDR3 is TGTGCCAGCAGCCTGGGACTAGCGGAGATACAAGAGACCCAGTACTTC.

This clone was recorded a few times. The CDR3 sequence: CASSLTGTNTIYF. The CDR3 DNA reads TGTGCCAGCAGCTTAACGGGTACAAACACCATATATTTT. The V call is TRBV7-2, the J call TRBJ1-3; D uncertain. V was clipped by 2 bases and J by 6 bases, with 8 bases between them. The CDR3 spans 13 residues. Germline V gives CDR1 SGHTA, CDR2 FQGNSA.

The V and J genes are TRBV19 and TRBJ1-5; 7 nucleotides line up with TRBD1. CDR1 is LNHDA and CDR2 is SQIVND in the germline V gene (reference sequence). The ends lost 4 bases at V and 2 bases at J; junction bases unmatched: 11. The CDR3 consists of 17 residues. The CDR3 DNA is TGTGCCAGTAGTAGGGCGGGTTGGGACAGCCGCAATCAGCCCCAGCATTTT. It yields the protein CASSRAGWDSRNQPQHF.

This clone was detected only a few times. V usage is TRBV7-6 and J usage is TRBJ2-7; D possibly corresponds to TRBD1 (6 bases). Germline V gene sequence: CDR1 SGHVS, CDR2 FNYEAQ. The CDR3 covers 15 residues. With 4 bases removed from V and 4 bases from J, the gap between germline ends came to 17 bases. CDR3 DNA: TGTGCCAGCAGCTCGCCAGGGACACTACAATACGAGCAGTACTTC. It translates to CASSSPGTLQYEQYF.

This clone was counted between two and nine times. The chain joins TRBV6-1 to TRBJ2-7; D might be TRBD2 (6 bases). The CDR3 totals 13 residues. Germline assignment: CDR1 MNHNS and CDR2 SASEGT. Trimming shortened V by 3 bases and J by 2 bases, and 8 bases separated the two germline ends. CDR3 nucleotides: TGTGCCAGCAGTGAGTTAGCGGCCTACGAGCAGTACTTC. Its translation is CASSELAAYEQYF.